This entry features one T cell receptor beta chain sequence. This entry is derived from a study of T cells expressing NK-cell markers. Overall study: Sorted CD3+CD56-NKG2C+, CD3+CD56+NKG2C- and CD3+CD56+NKG2C+ T cells were the source of the TCR beta repertoires. Eight donors were sequenced, seven testing HCMV-seropositive and one testing seronegative.

Germline V gives CDR1 MNHNS, CDR2 SASEGT. This CDR3 has 15 amino acids. TCRdb reprocessed the 5' RACE reads, with one entry per CDR3 protein and no DNA. This table lists 400,000 to 450,000 distinct CDR3 sequences. The chain recombines TRBV6-1 with TRBJ2-2; lacking DNA, the TRBD2 call made by TCRdb goes unchecked. The sequencing input was blood T cells: a sorted CD56 or NKG2C T cell subset, CD4+ or CD8+ T cells, or bulk PBMC T cells (not recorded which). This clonotype originated in a woman between 18 and 75 years old in good health. CDR3 protein: CAIGPSGKSTGELFF.